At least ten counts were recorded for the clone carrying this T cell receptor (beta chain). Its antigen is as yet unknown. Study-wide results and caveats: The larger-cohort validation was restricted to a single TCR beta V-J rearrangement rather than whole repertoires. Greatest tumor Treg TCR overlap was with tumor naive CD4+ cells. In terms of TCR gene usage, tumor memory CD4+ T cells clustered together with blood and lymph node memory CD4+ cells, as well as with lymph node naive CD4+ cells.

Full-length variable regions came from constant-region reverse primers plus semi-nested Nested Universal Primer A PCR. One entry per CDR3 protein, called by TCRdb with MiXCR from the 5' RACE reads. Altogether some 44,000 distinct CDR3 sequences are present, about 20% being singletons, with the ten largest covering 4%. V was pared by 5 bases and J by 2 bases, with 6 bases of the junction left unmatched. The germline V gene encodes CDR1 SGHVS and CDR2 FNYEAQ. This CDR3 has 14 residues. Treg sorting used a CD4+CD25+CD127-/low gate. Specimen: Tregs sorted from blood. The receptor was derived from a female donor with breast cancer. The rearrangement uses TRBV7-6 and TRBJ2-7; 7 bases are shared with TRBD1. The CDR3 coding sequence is TGTGCCAGCAGCGCCCGGGACAGTACCTACGAGCAGTACTTC. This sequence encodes CASSARDSTYEQYF. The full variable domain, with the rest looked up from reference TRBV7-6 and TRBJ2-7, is GAGVSQSPRYKVTKRGQDVALRCDPISGHVSLYWYRQALGQGPEFLTYFNYEAQQDKSGLPNDRFSAERPEGSISTLTIQRTEQRDSAMYRCASSARDSTYEQYFGPGTRLTVT.